Below, 24 T cell receptor beta chains from the same sample are listed, as sequenced in a study of regulatory T cells in long-lasting Graves disease. The time point was: newly diagnosed GD, antithyroid drugs for less than 3 months. The TCR library was made from RNA that had been extracted from PBMCs in TRIzol. Researchers made TCR beta libraries by using iRepertoire HTBI primers and running Arm-PCR on CDR3 regions. TCRdb re-called the multiplex PCR reads through MiXCR, storing one row per CDR3 protein. This sample carries about 430,000 distinct CDR3 sequences, approximately 16% of them seen once, and the ten largest clones take approximately 8%. This sample was shared with a second study, whose subject was T cells in Graves' hyperthyroidism and ophthalmopathy.

The material sequenced was peripheral blood mononuclear cells (PBMCs), taken at new diagnosis, from a patient treated with antithyroid drugs. The receptor source for this set is a woman aged 35 to 49 with Graves disease.

The V gene is TRBV12-3 or TRBV12-4, the J gene TRBJ2-1; possibly TRBD1 for D (5 bases). Trimming pared 7 bases from V and 5 bases from J, leaving 12 bases between. The CDR3 sequence is 13 residues long. The CDR3 protein is CASTPVGDNEQFF. The CDR3 DNA sequence: TGTGCCAGCACCCCGGTAGGGGACAATGAGCAGTTCTTC.

This clonotype was seen ten or more times. This chain uses TRBV7-8 with TRBJ2-5; 10 bases line up with TRBD2. The CDR3 consists of 15 residues. Germline V gene sequence: CDR1 SGHVS, CDR2 FQNEAQ. V lost 3 bases and J lost 2; bases outside the gene matches: 3. This CDR3 is CASSFLAGEQETQYF. The CDR3 nucleotides are TGTGCCAGCAGCTTTCTAGCGGGGGAGCAAGAGACCCAGTACTTC.

V gene TRBV19 combines with J gene TRBJ2-7; the match to TRBD1 covers 9 bases. Unmatched junction bases numbered 8, after V lost 5 bases and J lost 6 bases. CDR3 length: 14 residues. Looked up from germline, CDR1 is LNHDA and CDR2 is SQIVND (reference sequence). The CDR3 loop reads CASSEDRGLGEQYF. As DNA, the CDR3 is TGTGCCAGTAGTGAGGACAGGGGACTGGGCGAGCAGTACTTC.

This clonotype was counted at least ten times. The chain recombines TRBV7-8 with TRBJ1-2, with 10 positions matching TRBD1. Germline loops: CDR1 SGHVS, CDR2 FQNEAQ. V shed 4 bases and J 4 bases; nucleotides not matched to a gene: 3. The CDR3 is 14 amino acids. The DNA for the CDR3 is TGTGCCAGCAGCTCGACAGGGGGCTTCTATGGCTACACCTTC. As protein: CASSSTGGFYGYTF.

This clonotype was counted at least ten times. The chain uses TRBV5-1 and TRBJ1-2, with 8 bases that match TRBD1. The J segment lost 6 bases and the V segment lost 1 base, leaving 2 bases of the junction unmatched. CDR1 SGHRS and CDR2 YFSETQ come from the germline V gene. This CDR3 is built from 13 residues. This CDR3 reads CASSLTGGDGYTF. The CDR3 region has the DNA TGCGCCAGCAGCTTGACAGGGGGAGATGGCTACACCTTC.

The chain is built from TRBV2 and TRBJ2-5; no firm D call. CDR1 and CDR2 from the germline V gene are SNHLY and FYNNEI. V lost 6 bases and J lost 4, with 9 bases in between. The CDR3 loop spans 12 amino acids. In DNA, the CDR3 is TGTGCCAGCAGCTTCTCAGCAGAGACCCAGTACTTC. Protein sequence: CASSFSAETQYF.

This clonotype has only a few counts. This rearrangement joins TRBV7-2 to TRBJ2-1; 7 nucleotides line up with TRBD1. The V segment lost 0 bases and the J segment 5 bases; nucleotides outside the gene matches: 13. The germline gives CDR1 SGHTA, CDR2 FQGNSA. There are 18 residues in the CDR3. The CDR3 coding sequence is TGTGCCAGCAGCTTAGCGTACAAAGGGACAGTGAATGACAATGAGCAGTTCTTC. This codes for CASSLAYKGTVNDNEQFF.

A remark on this clonotype: This may come from a read error, since a much larger clone is one base off. This chain joins TRBV6-2 or TRBV6-3 and TRBJ1-5; D is perhaps TRBD1 (5 bases). The CDR3 loop spans 12 amino acids. Trimming took 8 bases from V and 1 from J, leaving 6 bases between them. Germline-derived CDR1 and CDR2 are MNHEY and SVGEGT. As DNA, the CDR3 is TGTGCCAGCGGGGCCAGCAATCAGCCCCAGCATTTT. It encodes CASGASNQPQHF.

This clonotype was recorded many times. The chain uses TRBV10-3 and TRBJ1-1; possible D gene TRBD1, 6 bases. The ends were cut back, 0 bases at V and 1 base at J, with 12 bases in the middle. The length of the CDR3 is 16 residues. In germline, CDR1 is ENHRY, CDR2 SYGVKD. CDR3 loop: CAISESNRAKNTEAFF. For the CDR3, the DNA is TGTGCCATCAGTGAGTCGAACAGGGCTAAGAACACTGAAGCTTTCTTT.

This clonotype was counted many times. CDR3 in DNA: TGCAGCGTTGAGACAGGGACGAACACTGAAGCTTTCTTT. This sequence encodes CSVETGTNTEAFF. The rearrangement links TRBV29-1 to TRBJ1-1; TRBD1 matches at 7 bases. Unmatched junction bases numbered 2, after V lost 3 bases and J lost 1 base. CDR1 is SQVTM and CDR2 is ANQGSEA in the germline V gene. The CDR3 runs to 13 residues.

On this clonotype itself: Germline and junction disagree at one end, which may indicate a read error. The chain employs TRBV19 and TRBJ2-1; D possibly uses TRBD1 or TRBD2 (5 bases each). The V gene's germline CDR1 is LNHDA and CDR2 SQIVND (reference sequence). There are 13 residues in the CDR3. CDR3 nucleotide sequence: TGTGCCAGTAGGGGAACCAGGGACCCGCTGGAGTCCTTC. This encodes CASRGTRDPLESF. Supplemented by reference TRBV19 and TRBJ2-1, the full variable domain reads DGGITQSPKYLFRKEGQNVTLSCEQNLNHDAMYWYRQDPGQGLRLIYYSQIVNDFQKGDIAEGYSVSREKKESFPLTVTSAQKNPTAFYLCASRGTRDPLESFGPGTRLTVL.

This clonotype was seen a few times. CDR3 loop: CASSDPAGLAGGGSTDTQYF. In DNA, the CDR3 is TGTGCCAGCAGTGACCCGGCGGGGCTAGCGGGAGGCGGGAGCACAGATACGCAGTATTTT. The rearrangement uses TRBV6-1 and TRBJ2-3; 11 bases agree with TRBD2. This CDR3 contains 20 residues. The germline V gene has CDR1 MNHNS and CDR2 SASEGT. V gave up 3 bases and J gave up 0 bases; unmatched junction bases: 14.

This clonotype was observed many times. This chain joins TRBV6-5 and TRBJ2-1; perhaps TRBD2 as D (5 bases). The germline gives CDR1 MNHEY, CDR2 SVGAGI. The CDR3 totals 14 residues. Trimming cost V 0 bases and J 8 bases, with 11 bases left between them. The CDR3: CASSYSSSSDEQFF. The CDR3 bases are TGTGCCAGCAGTTACTCGTCTAGCTCCGATGAGCAGTTCTTC.

This clonotype was detected ten times or more. The gene calls are TRBV12-3 or TRBV12-4 and TRBJ1-5; D not certain. The CDR3 has 14 residues. Trimming took off 2 bases at V and 8 bases at J, with 13 bases between the two ends. This CDR3 is CASSLPGLREPQHF. The CDR3 DNA sequence: TGTGCCAGCAGTTTACCGGGCCTGAGGGAGCCCCAGCATTTT.

This clonotype has at least ten counts. This chain connects TRBV19 to TRBJ1-6; D may be TRBD1 (6 bases). Per the germline V gene, CDR1 is LNHDA and CDR2 is SQIVND (reference sequence). Trimming left V 5 bases short and J 6 bases short, with 11 bases between. The CDR3 runs 14 residues. The CDR3 loop is CASSSTGLNSPLHF. Written as DNA, the CDR3 is TGTGCCAGTAGTTCGACAGGACTTAATTCACCCCTCCACTTT. Full variable domain (remainder filled in from reference TRBV19 and TRBJ1-6): DGGITQSPKYLFRKEGQNVTLSCEQNLNHDAMYWYRQDPGQGLRLIYYSQIVNDFQKGDIAEGYSVSREKKESFPLTVTSAQKNPTAFYLCASSSTGLNSPLHFGNGTRLTVT.

This clonotype was counted ten times or more. This chain links TRBV11-2 with TRBJ1-2; D might be TRBD1 (5 bases). V was cut by 1 base and J by 4 bases, with 10 bases left in between. The CDR3 runs to 14 residues. Germline V gene lookup returns CDR1 SGHAT and CDR2 FQNNGV. The CDR3 region is CASSLGQGFYGYTF. CDR3 sequence (DNA): TGTGCCAGCAGCTTAGGGCAGGGCTTCTATGGCTACACCTTC. Drawing the rest from reference TRBV11-2 and TRBJ1-2, the complete variable domain is EAGVAQSPRYKIIEKRQSVAFWCNPISGHATLYWYQQILGQGPKLLIQFQNNGVVDDSQLPKDRFSAERLKGVDSTLKIQPAKLEDSAVYLCASSLGQGFYGYTFGSGTRLTVV.

The sample holds many counts of this clonotype. This chain links TRBV28 with TRBJ2-3; 14 bases match TRBD2. Germline assignment: CDR1 MDHEN and CDR2 SYDVKM. The CDR3 is 18 amino acids. Unmatched junction bases numbered 5, after V lost 1 base and J lost 2 bases. In nucleotides, the CDR3 is TGTGCCAGCAGTTTATCCGGGACTAGCGGGAGTGTCACAGATACGCAGTATTTT. Encoded protein: CASSLSGTSGSVTDTQYF.

This clonotype was seen many times. The chain joins TRBV12-3 or TRBV12-4 to TRBJ2-3; 8 nucleotides agree with TRBD1. The CDR3 is made up of 16 amino acids. Trimming at V came to 6 bases and at J to 3 bases, leaving 11 bases not matched to a gene. In nucleotides, the CDR3 is TGTGCCAGCAGCTCCCCCCGGCAGGGGGCGACAGATACGCAGTATTTT. As protein: CASSSPRQGATDTQYF.

In this sample, this clonotype turned up many times. The genes are TRBV7-2 and TRBJ2-3, with D perhaps TRBD1 (6 bases). Germline V lookup: CDR1 SGHTA, CDR2 FQGNSA. The CDR3 has 15 residues. Trimming took off 6 bases at V and 0 bases at J, with 13 bases between the two ends. Here the CDR3 reads CASSNRASSTDTQYF. Here the CDR3 DNA reads TGTGCCAGCAGTAACAGGGCTTCTAGCACAGATACGCAGTATTTT.

The chain is built from TRBV12-3 or TRBV12-4 and TRBJ2-1; D is unclear. The CDR3 length is 15 residues. Trimming took off 10 bases at V and 0 bases at J, with 16 bases between the two ends. The CDR3 DNA reads as TGTGCCAACAGCCCCCTGGAAAGCTCCTACAATGAGCAGTTCTTC. This encodes CANSPLESSYNEQFF.

This clonotype has ten or more counts. The chain recombines TRBV9 with TRBJ2-7; D possibly corresponds to TRBD1 (5 bases). Germline V CDR1 and CDR2: SGDLS, YYNGEE. This CDR3 has 14 amino acids. V was pared by 0 bases and J by 3 bases, with 10 bases between. The CDR3 region has the DNA TGTGCCAGCAGCGTAGGAGGACACGGCTACGAGCAGTACTTC. Translation gives CASSVGGHGYEQYF.

The V and J genes are TRBV6-2 or TRBV6-3 and TRBJ2-7, with a weak D call TRBD1 (6 bases). The CDR3 sequence is 14 residues long. Deletions cut 0 bases from V and 3 bases from J, with 9 bases between. In germline, CDR1 is MNHEY, CDR2 SVGEGT. The CDR3: CASSYSGQNYEQYF. Written as DNA, the CDR3 is TGTGCCAGCAGTTACTCTGGACAGAACTACGAGCAGTACTTC.

The CDR3 DNA reads TGCAGTGCTAAGGCCACCTCAACTAATGAAAAACTGTTTTTT. This sequence encodes CSAKATSTNEKLFF. The gene calls are TRBV20-1 and TRBJ1-4; D call uncertain. V gave up 4 bases and J gave up 0 bases, with 9 bases separating them. CDR3 length: 14 residues. Germline loops: CDR1 DFQATT, CDR2 SNEGSKA (reference sequence).

In this sample, this clonotype turned up many times. V and J are TRBV7-3 and TRBJ2-3; TRBD2 is a possible D gene (5 bases). The ends were cut back, 0 bases at V and 10 bases at J, with 11 bases in the middle. In germline, CDR1 is SGHTA, CDR2 FQGTGA. The CDR3 has 13 amino acids. The CDR3 reads CASSLTREDAQYF. In nucleotides, the CDR3 is TGTGCCAGCAGCTTAACGAGGGAAGACGCGCAGTATTTT.